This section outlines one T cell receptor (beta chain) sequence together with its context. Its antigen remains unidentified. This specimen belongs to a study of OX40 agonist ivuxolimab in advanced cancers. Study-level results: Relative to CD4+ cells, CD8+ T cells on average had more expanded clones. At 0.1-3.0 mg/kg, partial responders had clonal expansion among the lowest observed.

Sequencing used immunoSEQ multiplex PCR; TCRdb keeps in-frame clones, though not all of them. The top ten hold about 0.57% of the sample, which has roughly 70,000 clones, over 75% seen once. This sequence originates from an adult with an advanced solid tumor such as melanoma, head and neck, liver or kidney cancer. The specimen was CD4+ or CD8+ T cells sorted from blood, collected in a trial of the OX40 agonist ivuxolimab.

The CDR3 DNA reads as TGTGCCAGCAGCCCTTTTGCGGGACAGGGGGTGGGCACTGAAGCTTTCTTT. It specifies CASSPFAGQGVGTEAFF. The rearrangement links TRBV7-2 to TRBJ1-1; 11 bases match TRBD1. The CDR3 covers 17 residues. After removal of 5 bases from V and 4 bases from J, the junction contained 12 bases not matched to a gene. Germline lookup yields CDR1 SGHTA and CDR2 FQGNSA.